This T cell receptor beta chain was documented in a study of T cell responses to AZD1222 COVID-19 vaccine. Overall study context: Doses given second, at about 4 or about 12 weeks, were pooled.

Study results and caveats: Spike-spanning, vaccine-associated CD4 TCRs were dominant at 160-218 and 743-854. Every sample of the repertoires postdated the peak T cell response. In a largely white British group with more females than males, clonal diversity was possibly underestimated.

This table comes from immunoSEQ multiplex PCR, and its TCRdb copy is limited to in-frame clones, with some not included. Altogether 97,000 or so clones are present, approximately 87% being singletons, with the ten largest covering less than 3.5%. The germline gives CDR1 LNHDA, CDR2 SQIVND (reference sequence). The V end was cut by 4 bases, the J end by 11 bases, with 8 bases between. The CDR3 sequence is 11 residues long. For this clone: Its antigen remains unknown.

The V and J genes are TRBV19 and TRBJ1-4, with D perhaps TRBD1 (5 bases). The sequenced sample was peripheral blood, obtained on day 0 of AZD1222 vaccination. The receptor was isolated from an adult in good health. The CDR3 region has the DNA TGTGCCAGTAGTAGGGACGGTAAACTGTTTTTT. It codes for CASSRDGKLFF.